The next 6 T cell receptor beta chains were all read from a single sample in a study of cytomegalovirus exposure and HLA in healthy donors. A multiplex PCR was run with 60 Vbeta primers and 13 Jbeta primers. The method was immunoSEQ multiplex PCR; TCRdb's version includes in-frame clones alone and lacks a portion of them. The repertoire holds under 140,000 clones, about three quarters seen once, with just under 3% in the top ten. Source material: PBMCs. These TCRs come from a woman aged 60-75 years in good health and CMV-seropositive.

The J gene is TRBJ2-1, the V gene TRBV11-2; D remains unclear. V lost 1 base and J lost 7, with 11 bases in between. The CDR3 consists of 14 residues. Germline lookup yields CDR1 SGHAT and CDR2 FQNNGV. CDR3 region: CASSLGADLNEQFF. Here the CDR3 DNA reads TGTGCCAGCAGCTTAGGTGCAGACTTGAATGAGCAGTTCTTC.

The chain recombines TRBV11-1 with TRBJ1-1, with D hard to call. Germline V lookup: CDR1 SGHAT, CDR2 FQDESV (reference sequence). V shed 3 bases and J shed 2 bases, with 13 bases lying between them. The CDR3 totals 15 residues. CDR3 residues: CASSFDISFNTEAFF. The CDR3 DNA reads as TGTGCCAGCAGCTTCGACATTTCTTTTAACACTGAAGCTTTCTTT.

The rearrangement links TRBV7-9 to TRBJ1-1; D possibly corresponds to TRBD1 (5 bases). Trimming removed 1 base at V and 3 bases at J, with 18 bases between. The CDR3 consists of 17 residues. In germline, CDR1 is SEHNR, CDR2 FQNEAQ (reference sequence). The CDR3 sequence is CASSLGGWGGDDTEAFF. As DNA, the CDR3 is TGTGCCAGCAGCTTAGGAGGTTGGGGAGGGGATGACACTGAAGCTTTCTTT.

The chain joins TRBV28 to TRBJ1-2; D is perhaps TRBD1 (5 bases). Between the trimmed V and J ends, which lost 6 bases and 2 bases, there was a span of 13 bases. From germline, CDR1 is MDHEN and CDR2 SYDVKM. The CDR3 has 14 amino acids. This chain's CDR3 is CASSQSRGNYGYTF. In nucleotides, the CDR3 is TGTGCCAGCAGCCAAAGCCGGGGGAACTATGGCTACACCTTC.

This rearrangement joins TRBV13 to TRBJ2-7; 9 bases line up with TRBD1. The V gene end was trimmed by 3 bases and the J gene end by 0 bases; junction bases not matched to a gene: 3. Germline assignment: CDR1 PRHDT and CDR2 FYEKMQ (reference sequence). The CDR3 length is 15 residues. CDR3 amino acids: CASSFLGQGSYEQYF. The CDR3 DNA sequence: TGTGCCAGCAGCTTCCTGGGACAGGGCTCCTACGAGCAGTACTTC.

This chain links TRBV27 with TRBJ2-5, with 7 bases fitting TRBD1. The CDR3 spans 12 residues. The J segment lost 9 bases and the V segment lost 6 bases, leaving 7 bases of the junction unmatched. Looked up from germline, CDR1 is MNHEY and CDR2 is SMNVEV (reference sequence). This CDR3 is CASRSSTGPQYF. The CDR3 DNA sequence: TGTGCCAGCAGATCATCGACAGGGCCCCAGTACTTC.